One sample yielded the 14 T cell receptor beta chains listed below, sequenced in a study of tumor-infiltrating lymphocytes in localized non-small cell lung cancer. Assay used: immunoSEQ multiplex PCR; TCRdb lists only in-frame clones, some missing. The repertoire holds fewer than 20,000 clones, with approximately 84% as singletons. The sequencing input was lung tumor tissue. These receptors were taken from a human donor with non-small cell lung cancer.

This chain uses TRBV9 with TRBJ1-3, with D possibly being TRBD1 (6 bases). Germline V gene sequence: CDR1 SGDLS, CDR2 YYNGEE. The CDR3 extends over 16 amino acids. V was clipped by 4 bases and J by 4 bases, with 18 bases between them. CDR3 sequence reads: CASSFRGPETGNTIYF. The CDR3 DNA is TGTGCCAGCAGCTTCAGGGGCCCGGAGACGGGAAACACCATATATTTT.

The chain links TRBV10-3 to TRBJ1-6; 7 bases fit TRBD1. In germline, CDR1 is ENHRY, CDR2 SYGVKD. CDR3 length: 14 amino acids. Losses at the gene ends were 5 bases for V and 11 bases for J; bases not matched to a gene: 9. The CDR3 reads CAISHDRVLAPLHF. CDR3 coding DNA: TGTGCCATCAGTCATGACAGGGTGTTGGCACCCCTCCACTTT.

The rearrangement links TRBV7-6 to TRBJ2-4, with 11 bases identical to TRBD2. The V gene end was trimmed by 1 base and the J gene end by 6 bases; junction bases not matched to a gene: 5. Germline values: CDR1 SGHVS, CDR2 FNYEAQ. The CDR3 has 16 amino acids. The CDR3 protein is CASSLGPGTSGNIQYF. The CDR3, as DNA: TGTGCCAGCAGCTTAGGGCCCGGGACTAGCGGAAACATTCAGTACTTC.

This clone was detected a few times. The chain is built from TRBV6-5 and TRBJ2-1; D is undetermined. Trimming shortened V by 4 bases and J by 9 bases, and 7 bases separated the two germline ends. Looked up from germline, CDR1 is MNHEY and CDR2 is SVGAGI. The CDR3 is made up of 11 amino acids. The CDR3 DNA reads TGTGCCAGCAGTTCGGGTGGTGAGCAGTTCTTC. This gives the protein CASSSGGEQFF.

The chain links TRBV9 to TRBJ1-2; D is undetermined. The CDR3 totals 15 residues. Looked up from germline, CDR1 is SGDLS and CDR2 is YYNGEE. V lost 0 bases to trimming and J lost 3 bases, with 12 bases between them. CDR3 coding DNA: TGTGCCAGCAGCGTAGATCGGGCCGCAGACTATGGCTACACCTTC. It yields the protein CASSVDRAADYGYTF.

The rearrangement uses TRBV2 and TRBJ2-6, with a weak D call TRBD1 (5 bases). V gave up 9 bases and J gave up 2 bases, with 8 bases separating them. CDR3 length: 13 amino acids. Per germline, CDR1 SNHLY and CDR2 FYNNEI. The CDR3 coding sequence is TGTGCCAGTTCAGGGACTGGGGCCAACGTCCTGACTTTC. This sequence encodes CASSGTGANVLTF.

V is TRBV11-2 and J is TRBJ1-1; the D is unclear. The V gene lost 3 bases and the J gene lost 0 bases, with 8 bases spanning the gap. CDR1 SGHAT and CDR2 FQNNGV come from the germline V gene. This CDR3 comprises 14 residues. The CDR3 loop is CASSFGQLNTEAFF. The CDR3 nucleotides read TGTGCCAGCAGCTTTGGGCAGTTGAACACTGAAGCTTTCTTT.

The chain employs TRBV7-2 and TRBJ2-7; no clear D gene. CDR1 and CDR2 (germline): SGHTA, FQGNSA. The V and J ends lost 2 bases and 4 bases respectively, with 3 bases between them. The CDR3 consists of 11 residues. The CDR3 coding sequence is TGTGCCAGCAGCTTATCGTACGAGCAGTACTTC. Its protein is CASSLSYEQYF.

The chain is built from TRBV5-4 and TRBJ1-2, with D maybe TRBD1 (5 bases). The CDR3 is made up of 14 amino acids. Trimming stripped 3 bases from V and 0 bases from J, with 9 bases between. Germline V lookup: CDR1 SGHNT, CDR2 YYREEE (reference sequence). The DNA of the CDR3 is TGTGCCAGCAGCTGGACAAATTCTAACTATGGCTACACCTTC. Its protein product is CASSWTNSNYGYTF.

Here the CDR3 DNA reads TGTGCCAGCAGCGTAGGGAGGGGCTATGGCTACACCTTC. Residues: CASSVGRGYGYTF. This chain uses TRBV9 with TRBJ1-2; TRBD1 might be the D (5 bases). CDR3 length: 13 residues. The germline V and J ends were trimmed by 0 bases and 4 bases, with 7 bases remaining between them. The V gene's germline CDR1 is SGDLS and CDR2 YYNGEE.

The chain combines TRBV5-8 with TRBJ2-3; 7 bases are shared with TRBD1. This CDR3 comprises 16 residues. Germline assignment: CDR1 SGHTS and CDR2 YDEGEE. The J segment lost 2 bases and the V segment lost 0 bases, leaving 6 bases of the junction unmatched. The CDR3 sequence is CASSLGWDSDTDTQYF. For the CDR3, the DNA is TGTGCCAGCAGCTTGGGTTGGGACAGCGACACAGATACGCAGTATTTT.

This clone was counted between two and nine times. The chain combines TRBV18 with TRBJ2-7; the D is unclear. In germline, CDR1 is KGHSH, CDR2 LQKENI. The V and J ends lost 4 bases and 6 bases respectively, with 19 bases between them. The CDR3 is 15 residues long. The CDR3 region is CASSREHNYPVEQYF. The CDR3, as DNA: TGTGCCAGCTCACGAGAACACAACTACCCCGTCGAGCAGTACTTC.

CDR3 bases: TGCGCCAGCAGCTTGGGACAGGGGGCATTCGGAGATACGCAGTATTTT. Translation gives CASSLGQGAFGDTQYF. This sequence joins TRBV5-1 and TRBJ2-3; TRBD1 agrees at 10 bases. The CDR3 consists of 16 residues. V dropped 0 bases and J dropped 5; count of bases not matched to a gene: 6. In germline, CDR1 is SGHRS, CDR2 YFSETQ.

The rearrangement joins TRBV6-1 to TRBJ1-3; no definite D call. Germline assignment: CDR1 MNHNS and CDR2 SASEGT. CDR3 size: 13 residues. V lost 8 bases and J 2 bases, leaving 10 bases between the germline ends. The CDR3 is CASRPGPGNTIYF. The CDR3 bases are TGTGCCAGCCGGCCAGGCCCTGGAAACACCATATATTTT.